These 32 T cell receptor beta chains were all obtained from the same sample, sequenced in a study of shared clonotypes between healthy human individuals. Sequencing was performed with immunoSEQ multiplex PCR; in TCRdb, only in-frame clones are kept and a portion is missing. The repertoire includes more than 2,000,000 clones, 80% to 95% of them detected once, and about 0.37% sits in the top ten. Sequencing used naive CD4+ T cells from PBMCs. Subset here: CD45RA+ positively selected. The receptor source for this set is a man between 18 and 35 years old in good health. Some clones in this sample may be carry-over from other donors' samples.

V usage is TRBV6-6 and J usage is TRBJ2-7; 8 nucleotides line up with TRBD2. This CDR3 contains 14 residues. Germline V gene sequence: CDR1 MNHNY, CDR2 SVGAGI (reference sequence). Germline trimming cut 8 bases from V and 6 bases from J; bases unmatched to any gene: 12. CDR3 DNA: TGTGCCAGCGGCCCGGGGCTAGCGGGCGGCGAGCAGTACTTC. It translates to CASGPGLAGGEQYF.

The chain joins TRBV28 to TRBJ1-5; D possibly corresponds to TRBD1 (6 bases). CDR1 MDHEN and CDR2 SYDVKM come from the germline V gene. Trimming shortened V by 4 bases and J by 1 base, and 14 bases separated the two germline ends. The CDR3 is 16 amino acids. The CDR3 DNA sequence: TGTGCCAGCAGTTCCTGGAGCAGGGGCAGCAATCAGCCCCAGCATTTT. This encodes CASSSWSRGSNQPQHF.

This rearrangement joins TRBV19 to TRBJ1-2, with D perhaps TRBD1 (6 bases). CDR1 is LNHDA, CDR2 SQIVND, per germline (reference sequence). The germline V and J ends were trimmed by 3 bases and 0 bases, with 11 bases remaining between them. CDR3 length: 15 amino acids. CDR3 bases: TGTGCCAGTAGTATTCATGGGACACCTAACTATGGCTACACCTTC. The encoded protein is CASSIHGTPNYGYTF. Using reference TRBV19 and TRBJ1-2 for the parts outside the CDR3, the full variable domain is DGGITQSPKYLFRKEGQNVTLSCEQNLNHDAMYWYRQDPGQGLRLIYYSQIVNDFQKGDIAEGYSVSREKKESFPLTVTSAQKNPTAFYLCASSIHGTPNYGYTFGSGTRLTVV.

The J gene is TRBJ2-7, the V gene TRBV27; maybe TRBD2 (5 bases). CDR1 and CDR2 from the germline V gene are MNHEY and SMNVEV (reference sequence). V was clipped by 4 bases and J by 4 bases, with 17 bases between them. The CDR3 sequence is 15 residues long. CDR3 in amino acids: CASSSRGSPAYEQYF. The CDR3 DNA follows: TGTGCCAGCAGTTCACGAGGGAGTCCTGCGTACGAGCAGTACTTC.

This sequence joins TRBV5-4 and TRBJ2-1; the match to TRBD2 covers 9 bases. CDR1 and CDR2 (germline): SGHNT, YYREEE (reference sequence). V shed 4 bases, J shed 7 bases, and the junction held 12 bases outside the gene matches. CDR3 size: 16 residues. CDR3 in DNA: TGTGCCAGCAGCGTTATAGCGGGAGTCTTGTGGAATGAGCAGTTCTTC. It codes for CASSVIAGVLWNEQFF.

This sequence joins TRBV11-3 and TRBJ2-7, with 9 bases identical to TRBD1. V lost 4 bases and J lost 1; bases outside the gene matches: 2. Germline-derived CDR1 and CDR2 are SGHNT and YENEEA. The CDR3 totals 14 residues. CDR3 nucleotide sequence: TGTGCCAGCAGCTACGGACAGGGGTCCTACGAGCAGTACTTC. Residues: CASSYGQGSYEQYF.

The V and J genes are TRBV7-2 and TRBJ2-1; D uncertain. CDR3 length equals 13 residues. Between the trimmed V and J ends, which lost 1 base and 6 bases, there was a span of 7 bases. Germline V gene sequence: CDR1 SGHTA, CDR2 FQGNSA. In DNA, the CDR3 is TGTGCCAGCAGCTTAGGGCCAGTCAATGAGCAGTTCTTC. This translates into CASSLGPVNEQFF.

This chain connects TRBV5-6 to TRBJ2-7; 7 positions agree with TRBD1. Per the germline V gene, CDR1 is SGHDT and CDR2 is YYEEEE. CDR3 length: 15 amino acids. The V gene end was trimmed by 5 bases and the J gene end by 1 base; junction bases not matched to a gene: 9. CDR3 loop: CASRTRGQLSYEQYF. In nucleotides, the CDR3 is TGTGCCAGCAGGACTCGGGGACAGCTGTCCTACGAGCAGTACTTC.

The CDR3 DNA is TGTGCCAGCACCCCTAGACATGCTGAAAAACTGTTTTTT. It codes for CASTPRHAEKLFF. The chain couples TRBV7-9 to TRBJ1-4; D gene uncertain. Germline CDR1 is SEHNR and CDR2 is FQNEAQ (reference sequence). Trimming removed 7 bases at V and 7 bases at J, with 13 bases between. The CDR3 covers 13 residues.

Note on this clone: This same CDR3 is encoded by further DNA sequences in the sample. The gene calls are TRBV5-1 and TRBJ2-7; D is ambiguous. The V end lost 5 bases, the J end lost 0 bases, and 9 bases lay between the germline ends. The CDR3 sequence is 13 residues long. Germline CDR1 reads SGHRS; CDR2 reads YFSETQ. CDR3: CASRTSGSYEQYF. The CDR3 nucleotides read TGCGCCAGCAGAACGTCTGGCTCCTACGAGCAGTACTTC. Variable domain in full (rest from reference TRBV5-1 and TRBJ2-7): KAGVTQTPRYLIKTRGQQVTLSCSPISGHRSVSWYQQTPGQGLQFLFEYFSETQRNKGNFPGRFSGRQFSNSRSEMNVSTLELGDSALYLCASRTSGSYEQYFGPGTRLTVT.

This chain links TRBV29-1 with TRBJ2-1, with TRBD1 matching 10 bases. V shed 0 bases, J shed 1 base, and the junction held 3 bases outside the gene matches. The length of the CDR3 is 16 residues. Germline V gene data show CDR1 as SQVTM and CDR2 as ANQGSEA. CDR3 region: CSVEEGQGGSYNEQFF. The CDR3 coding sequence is TGCAGCGTTGAAGAAGGACAGGGGGGGTCCTACAATGAGCAGTTCTTC.

The CDR3 nucleotides are TGTGCCAGCAGCGGGAGTCCCCCATATAGCAATCAGCCCCAGCATTTT. It encodes CASSGSPPYSNQPQHF. The rearrangement joins TRBV6-6 to TRBJ1-5; no firm D call. This CDR3 comprises 16 residues. Germline V gene lookup returns CDR1 MNHNY and CDR2 SVGAGI (reference sequence). The V end lost 6 bases, the J end lost 0 bases, and 15 bases lay between the germline ends.

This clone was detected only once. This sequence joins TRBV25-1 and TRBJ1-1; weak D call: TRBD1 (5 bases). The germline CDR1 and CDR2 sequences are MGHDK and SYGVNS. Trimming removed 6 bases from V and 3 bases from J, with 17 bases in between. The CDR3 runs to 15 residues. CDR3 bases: TGTGCCAGCAGGACCAACCCTTCAGGGTACACTGAAGCTTTCTTT. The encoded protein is CASRTNPSGYTEAFF.

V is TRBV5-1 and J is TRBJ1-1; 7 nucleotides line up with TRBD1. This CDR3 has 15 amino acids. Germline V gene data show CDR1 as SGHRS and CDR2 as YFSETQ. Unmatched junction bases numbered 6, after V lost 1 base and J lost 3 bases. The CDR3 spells CASSLWDSQDTEAFF. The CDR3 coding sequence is TGCGCCAGCAGCTTGTGGGACAGCCAGGACACTGAAGCTTTCTTT.

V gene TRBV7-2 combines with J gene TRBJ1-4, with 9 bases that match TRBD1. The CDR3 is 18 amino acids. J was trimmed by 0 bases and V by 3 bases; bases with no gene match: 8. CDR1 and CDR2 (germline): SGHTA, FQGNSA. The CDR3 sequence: CASSFLGQGDPTNEKLFF. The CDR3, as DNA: TGTGCCAGCAGCTTTCTGGGACAGGGAGACCCAACTAATGAAAAACTGTTTTTT.

The CDR3 spells CASSQDFLGINQPQHF. The CDR3 DNA is TGCGCCAGCAGCCAAGATTTTTTGGGGATTAATCAGCCCCAGCATTTT. The rearrangement joins TRBV4-1 to TRBJ1-5; no clear D. V lost 0 bases, J lost 4 bases, and 13 bases lay in between. Germline CDR1 is MGHRA and CDR2 is YSYEKL. CDR3 length: 16 amino acids.

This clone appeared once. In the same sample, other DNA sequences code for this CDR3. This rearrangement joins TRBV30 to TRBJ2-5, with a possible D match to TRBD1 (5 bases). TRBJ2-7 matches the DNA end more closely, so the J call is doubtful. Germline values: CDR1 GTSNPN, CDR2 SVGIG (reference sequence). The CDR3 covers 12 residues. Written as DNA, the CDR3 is TGTGCCTGGAGTGTAACAGGATACGAGCAGTACTTC. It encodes CAWSVTGYEQYF.

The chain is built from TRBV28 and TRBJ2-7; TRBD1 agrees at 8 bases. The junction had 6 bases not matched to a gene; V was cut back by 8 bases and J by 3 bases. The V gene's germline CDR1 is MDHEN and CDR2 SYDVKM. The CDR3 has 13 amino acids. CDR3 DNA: TGTGCCAGCTGGAGACAGGGGTACTACGAGCAGTACTTC. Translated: CASWRQGYYEQYF.

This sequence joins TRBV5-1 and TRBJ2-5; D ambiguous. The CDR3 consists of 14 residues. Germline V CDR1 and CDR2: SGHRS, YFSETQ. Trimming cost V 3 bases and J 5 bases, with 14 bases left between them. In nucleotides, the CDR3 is TGCGCCAGCAGCTATACCGGCCTACCGGAGACCCAGTACTTC. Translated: CASSYTGLPETQYF. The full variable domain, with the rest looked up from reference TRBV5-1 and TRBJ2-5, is KAGVTQTPRYLIKTRGQQVTLSCSPISGHRSVSWYQQTPGQGLQFLFEYFSETQRNKGNFPGRFSGRQFSNSRSEMNVSTLELGDSALYLCASSYTGLPETQYFGPGTRLLVL.

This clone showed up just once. As DNA, the CDR3 is TGTGCCAGCACGAGGGAAAACATTCAGTACTTC. The encoded protein is CASTRENIQYF. The chain couples TRBV6-6 to TRBJ2-4; D perhaps matches TRBD2 (5 bases). The CDR3 is 11 residues long. The V end was cut by 7 bases, the J end by 5 bases, with 6 bases between. Per the germline V gene, CDR1 is MNHNY and CDR2 is SVGAGI (reference sequence).

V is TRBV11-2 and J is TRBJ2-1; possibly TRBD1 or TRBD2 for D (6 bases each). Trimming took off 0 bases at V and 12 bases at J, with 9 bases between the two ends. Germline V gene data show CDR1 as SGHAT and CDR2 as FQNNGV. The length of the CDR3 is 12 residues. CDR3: CASSLERGVQFF. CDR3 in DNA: TGTGCCAGCAGCTTAGAGAGGGGGGTGCAGTTCTTC.

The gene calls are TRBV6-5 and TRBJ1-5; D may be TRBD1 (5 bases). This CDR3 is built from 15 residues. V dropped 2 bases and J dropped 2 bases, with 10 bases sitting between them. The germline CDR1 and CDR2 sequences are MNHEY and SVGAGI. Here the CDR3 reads CASSYRGARNQPQHF. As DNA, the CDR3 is TGTGCCAGCAGTTACAGGGGCGCCCGCAATCAGCCCCAGCATTTT.

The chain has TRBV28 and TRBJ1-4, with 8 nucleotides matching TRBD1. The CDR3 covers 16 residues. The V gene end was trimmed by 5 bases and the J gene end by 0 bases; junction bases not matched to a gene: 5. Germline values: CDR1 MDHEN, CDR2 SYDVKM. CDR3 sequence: CASSLRGRSTNEKLFF. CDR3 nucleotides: TGTGCCAGCAGTCTCAGGGGGCGGTCAACTAATGAAAAACTGTTTTTT.

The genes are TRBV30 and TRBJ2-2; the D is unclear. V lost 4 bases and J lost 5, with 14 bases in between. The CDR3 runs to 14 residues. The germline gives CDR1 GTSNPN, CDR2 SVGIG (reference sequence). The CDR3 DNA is TGTGCCTGGAATGGGGTCAGGAATACCGGGGAGCTGTTTTTT. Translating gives CAWNGVRNTGELFF.

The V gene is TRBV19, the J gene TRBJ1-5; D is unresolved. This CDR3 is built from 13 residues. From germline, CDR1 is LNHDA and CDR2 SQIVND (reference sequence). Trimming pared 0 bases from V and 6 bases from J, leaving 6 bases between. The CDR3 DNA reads TGTGCCAGTAGTATAGAGGGTTCTCAGCCCCAGCATTTT. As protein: CASSIEGSQPQHF.

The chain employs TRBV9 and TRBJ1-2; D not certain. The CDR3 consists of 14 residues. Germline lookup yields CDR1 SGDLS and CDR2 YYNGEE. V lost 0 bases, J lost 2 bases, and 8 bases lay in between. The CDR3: CASSVAPLNYGYTF. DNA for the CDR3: TGTGCCAGCAGCGTAGCTCCCCTAAACTATGGCTACACCTTC.

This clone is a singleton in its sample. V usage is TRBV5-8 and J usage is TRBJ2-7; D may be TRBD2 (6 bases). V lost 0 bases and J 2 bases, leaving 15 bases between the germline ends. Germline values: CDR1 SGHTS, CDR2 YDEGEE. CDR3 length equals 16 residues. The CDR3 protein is CASSLAAGLATYEQYF. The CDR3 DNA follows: TGTGCCAGCAGCTTGGCAGCCGGTCTAGCGACCTACGAGCAGTACTTC.

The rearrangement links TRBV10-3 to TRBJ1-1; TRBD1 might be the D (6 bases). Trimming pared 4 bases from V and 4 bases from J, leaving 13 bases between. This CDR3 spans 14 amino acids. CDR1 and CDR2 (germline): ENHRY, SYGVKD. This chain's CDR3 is CAISVIQGTTEAFF. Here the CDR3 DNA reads TGTGCCATCAGTGTAATTCAGGGGACCACTGAAGCTTTCTTT.

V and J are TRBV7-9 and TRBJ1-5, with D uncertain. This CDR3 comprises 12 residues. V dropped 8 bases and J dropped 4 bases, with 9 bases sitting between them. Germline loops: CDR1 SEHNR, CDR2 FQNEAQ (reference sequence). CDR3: CASAGSNQPQHF. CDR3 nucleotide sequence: TGTGCCAGCGCAGGTAGTAATCAGCCCCAGCATTTT. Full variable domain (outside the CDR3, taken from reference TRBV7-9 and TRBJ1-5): DTGVSQNPRHKITKRGQNVTFRCDPISEHNRLYWYRQTLGQGPEFLTYFQNEAQLEKSRLLSDRFSAERPKGSFSTLEIQRTEQGDSAMYLCASAGSNQPQHFGDGTRLSIL.

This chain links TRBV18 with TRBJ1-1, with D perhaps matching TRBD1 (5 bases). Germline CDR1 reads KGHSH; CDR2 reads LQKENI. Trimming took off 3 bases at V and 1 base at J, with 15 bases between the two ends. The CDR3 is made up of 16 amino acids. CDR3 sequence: CASSPYGTQGNTEAFF. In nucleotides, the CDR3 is TGTGCCAGCTCACCGTACGGGACTCAGGGGAACACTGAAGCTTTCTTT.

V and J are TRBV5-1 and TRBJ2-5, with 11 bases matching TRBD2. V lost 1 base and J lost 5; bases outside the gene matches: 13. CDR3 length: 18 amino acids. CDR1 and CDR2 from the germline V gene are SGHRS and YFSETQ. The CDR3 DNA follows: TGCGCCAGCAGCTTGACTAGCGGGAGATATCAGAGATGGGAGACCCAGTACTTC. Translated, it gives CASSLTSGRYQRWETQYF.

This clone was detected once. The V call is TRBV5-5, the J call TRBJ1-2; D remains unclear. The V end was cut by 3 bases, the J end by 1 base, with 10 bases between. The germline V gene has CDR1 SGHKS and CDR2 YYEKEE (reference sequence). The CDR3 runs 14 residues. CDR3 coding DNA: TGTGCCAGCAGCTATGGGGTGGGTAACTATGGCTACACCTTC. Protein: CASSYGVGNYGYTF.